One sample yielded the 21 T cell receptor beta chains listed below, sequenced in a study of cytomegalovirus exposure and HLA in healthy donors. It was with 60 Vbeta and 13 Jbeta primers that the PCR ran. Data came from immunoSEQ multiplex PCR; TCRdb stores just in-frame clones and leaves some out. Of approximately 220,000 clones in the sample, roughly 85% are singletons; the top ten hold roughly 1.9%. The source material was PBMCs. The receptors stem from a male donor in good health and CMV-seronegative.

In its sample, this clone was seen once. J is TRBJ2-1 and V is TRBV4-3, with a possible D match to TRBD2 (6 bases). There are 15 residues in the CDR3. Between the trimmed V and J ends, which lost 4 bases and 1 base, there was a span of 11 bases. Per germline, CDR1 LGHNA and CDR2 YSLEER. The CDR3 here is CASSRVLASYNEQFF. As DNA, the CDR3 is TGCGCCAGCAGCCGTGTACTAGCTTCCTACAATGAGCAGTTCTTC.

The chain uses TRBV5-6 and TRBJ1-6; maybe TRBD1 (5 bases). CDR3 length: 15 amino acids. Trimming removed 3 bases at V and 9 bases at J, with 16 bases between. Germline CDR1 and CDR2: SGHDT and YYEEEE. The CDR3 protein is CASSSFGGGISPLHF. The DNA for the CDR3 is TGTGCCAGCAGCTCCTTTGGCGGGGGTATTTCACCCCTCCACTTT.

The CDR3 spells CASSSPVQETQYF. Written as DNA, the CDR3 is TGCGCCAGCAGCTCACCAGTACAAGAGACCCAGTACTTC. The chain is built from TRBV5-1 and TRBJ2-5; D unresolved. Looked up from germline, CDR1 is SGHRS and CDR2 is YFSETQ. The CDR3 is 13 residues long. V lost 3 bases to trimming and J lost 2 bases, with 8 bases between them.

The chain has TRBV7-6 and TRBJ2-7, with no clear D. The CDR3 consists of 13 residues. Trimming removed 1 base at V and 3 bases at J, with 7 bases between. The germline CDR1 and CDR2 sequences are SGHVS and FNYEAQ. The CDR3 nucleotides are TGTGCCAGCAGCTTAGATACAGTCTACGAGCAGTACTTC. The encoded protein is CASSLDTVYEQYF.

This clone showed up just a few times. This chain connects TRBV2 to TRBJ2-7; D is uncertain. Germline-derived CDR1 and CDR2 are SNHLY and FYNNEI. V dropped 4 bases and J dropped 3 bases, with 10 bases sitting between them. The CDR3 loop spans 13 amino acids. In nucleotides, the CDR3 is TGTGCCAGCAGTGTGAGCGAGATCTACGAGCAGTACTTC. Residues: CASSVSEIYEQYF.

The chain couples TRBV6-1 to TRBJ2-3; 7 nucleotides match TRBD2. Germline V gene data show CDR1 as MNHNS and CDR2 as SASEGT. CDR3 size: 16 residues. V shed 6 bases and J 2 bases; nucleotides not matched to a gene: 11. CDR3 residues: CASSENIAGLTDTQYF. CDR3 nucleotide sequence: TGTGCCAGCAGCGAAAATATAGCGGGTCTCACAGATACGCAGTATTTT.

V and J are TRBV2 and TRBJ1-1; D remains unclear. The CDR3 is 13 amino acids. Germline V gene lookup returns CDR1 SNHLY and CDR2 FYNNEI. Trimming shortened V by 3 bases and J by 5 bases, and 10 bases separated the two germline ends. The CDR3 region has the DNA TGTGCCAGCAGTGACGGGAGGGAGACTGAAGCTTTCTTT. Translated: CASSDGRETEAFF. Filled out from reference TRBV2 and TRBJ1-1, the complete variable domain reads EPEVTQTPSHQVTQMGQEVILRCVPISNHLYFYWYRQILGQKVEFLVSFYNNEISEKSEIFDDQFSVERPDGSNFTLKIRSTKLEDSAMYFCASSDGRETEAFFGQGTRLTVV.

The chain carries TRBV11-3 and TRBJ2-3; D may be TRBD1 (7 bases). Germline loops: CDR1 SGHNT, CDR2 YENEEA. The CDR3 is 16 residues long. The ends were cut back, 1 base at V and 2 bases at J, with 13 bases in the middle. CDR3 nucleotide sequence: TGTGCCAGCAGCTTAGGGCGGGACAGATTCACAGATACGCAGTATTTT. This encodes CASSLGRDRFTDTQYF.

This clone was picked up one time. The chain combines TRBV5-4 with TRBJ2-1; TRBD2 matches 8 bases. The trim removed 0 bases at V and 3 bases at J, leaving 2 bases unmatched. The CDR3 has 15 residues. The germline V gene has CDR1 SGHNT and CDR2 YYREEE (reference sequence). CDR3 DNA: TGTGCCAGCAGCTTGGGCGGGGGGAGCTACAATGAGCAGTTCTTC. This sequence encodes CASSLGGGSYNEQFF. The complete variable domain, with remaining parts taken from reference TRBV5-4 and TRBJ2-1, reads ETGVTQSPTHLIKTRGQQVTLRCSSQSGHNTVSWYQQALGQGPQFIFQYYREEENGRGNFPPRFSGLQFPNYSSELNVNALELDDSALYLCASSLGGGSYNEQFFGPGTRLTVL.

This clone was seen only a few times. V and J are TRBV7-2 and TRBJ1-3; 8 positions agree with TRBD1. This CDR3 has 13 residues. Germline assignment: CDR1 SGHTA and CDR2 FQGNSA. J lost 4 bases, V lost 6 bases, and 2 bases had no gene match. The CDR3 is CASRTGVGNTIYF. DNA of the CDR3: TGTGCCAGCAGGACAGGGGTGGGAAACACCATATATTTT.

V and J are TRBV2 and TRBJ2-3, with 8 positions matching TRBD2. V trimming: 11 bases; J trimming: 0 bases; junction bases outside the gene matches: 1. Germline V gene data show CDR1 as SNHLY and CDR2 as FYNNEI. The CDR3 spans 12 residues. The CDR3 DNA follows: TGTGCCGGCGGGGGGAGCACAGATACGCAGTATTTT. Translation gives CAGGGSTDTQYF.

The chain has TRBV7-3 and TRBJ2-1; D uncertain. The germline V and J ends were trimmed by 2 bases and 3 bases, with 17 bases remaining between them. The CDR3 covers 17 residues. The germline V gene has CDR1 SGHTA and CDR2 FQGTGA. The DNA for the CDR3 is TGTGCCAGCAGCTTAGAGGTTCCAATACCTAACTACAATGAGCAGTTCTTC. This sequence encodes CASSLEVPIPNYNEQFF.

CDR3 sequence reads: CASSLSAGLYGYTF. CDR3 coding DNA: TGTGCCAGCAGTTTATCGGCAGGACTCTATGGCTACACCTTC. The V and J genes are TRBV27 and TRBJ1-2; D ambiguous. The CDR3 is 14 residues long. V lost 0 bases, J lost 4 bases, and 9 bases lay in between. Germline V gene data show CDR1 as MNHEY and CDR2 as SMNVEV (reference sequence).

The genes are TRBV5-4 and TRBJ2-2; maybe TRBD1 (5 bases). The germline V gene has CDR1 SGHNT and CDR2 YYREEE (reference sequence). V lost 3 bases and J 0 bases, leaving 12 bases between the germline ends. The length of the CDR3 is 16 residues. The CDR3 DNA reads TGTGCCAGCAGCTCCGACAGTGGCGCGAACACCGGGGAGCTGTTTTTT. It codes for CASSSDSGANTGELFF.

Of note for this clone: In the same sample, other DNA sequences code for this CDR3. The chain uses TRBV28 and TRBJ2-5; no firm D call. This CDR3 region has 11 residues. Trimming stripped 4 bases from V and 4 bases from J, with 4 bases between. CDR1 is MDHEN, CDR2 SYDVKM, per germline. CDR3 sequence reads: CASSSRETQYF. CDR3 sequence (DNA): TGTGCCAGCAGTTCTCGAGAGACCCAGTACTTC.

The chain combines TRBV28 with TRBJ1-4; no firm D call. Germline CDR1 reads MDHEN; CDR2 reads SYDVKM. The germline V and J ends were trimmed by 8 bases and 8 bases, with 9 bases remaining between them. The CDR3 runs to 11 residues. The CDR3 here is CASGFFEKLFF. CDR3 DNA: TGTGCCAGCGGCTTCTTCGAAAAACTGTTTTTT.

Comment on this clone: Other DNA sequences in the same sample also yield this CDR3. V gene TRBV6-4 combines with J gene TRBJ2-3; maybe TRBD1 (6 bases). With 0 bases removed from V and 4 bases from J, the gap between germline ends came to 8 bases. Germline V gene data show CDR1 as MRHNA and CDR2 as SNTAGT. The CDR3 loop spans 14 amino acids. CDR3 in amino acids: CASSDSTGPDTQYF. DNA for the CDR3: TGTGCCAGCAGTGACTCGACAGGCCCAGATACGCAGTATTTT.

This sequence joins TRBV2 and TRBJ2-1; 11 bases are shared with TRBD1. Looked up from germline, CDR1 is SNHLY and CDR2 is FYNNEI. The J segment lost 2 bases and the V segment lost 5 bases, leaving 2 bases of the junction unmatched. The CDR3 loop spans 15 amino acids. The CDR3 nucleotides read TGTGCCAGCAGTCCGGACAGGGGGCCCTACAATGAGCAGTTCTTC. Translating it yields CASSPDRGPYNEQFF.

The CDR3 nucleotides are TGCGCCAGCAGCTTGGATGGGACAGCGGCCATCTACGAGCAGTACTTC. It is translated as CASSLDGTAAIYEQYF. V gene TRBV5-1 combines with J gene TRBJ2-7; 7 nucleotides line up with TRBD1. Looked up from germline, CDR1 is SGHRS and CDR2 is YFSETQ. V was pared by 0 bases and J by 3 bases, with 9 bases of the junction left unmatched. The length of the CDR3 is 16 residues.

CDR3 loop: CASSEGTGTSLHEQYF. Written as DNA, the CDR3 is TGTGCCAGCAGTGAAGGGACCGGGACTAGCCTCCACGAGCAGTACTTC. The chain has TRBV2 and TRBJ2-7; 9 bases line up with TRBD2. The CDR3 is made up of 16 amino acids. V lost 1 base, J lost 5 bases, and 9 bases stayed unmatched. CDR1 and CDR2 from the germline V gene are SNHLY and FYNNEI.

The chain employs TRBV29-1 and TRBJ1-2, with 9 bases fitting TRBD1. Germline CDR1 reads SQVTM; CDR2 reads ANQGSEA. Trimming at V came to 1 base and at J to 4 bases, leaving 19 bases not matched to a gene. The CDR3 has 19 residues. CDR3 sequence (DNA): TGCAGCGTTGAAGCAGCATGGGGGCTGGACAGGGGCAGGGTCTATGGCTACACCTTC. This codes for CSVEAAWGLDRGRVYGYTF.